This T cell receptor beta chain was obtained from a study of blood T cell repertoires in COVID-19. On the study more broadly: PBMCs, B-cell-depleted T cells, or T cells provided the cDNA or gDNA that made up the material.

The protocol was immunoSEQ multiplex PCR, while the TCRdb copy is restricted to in-frame clones and leaves out a portion. The table has fewer than 250,000 clones, around nine tenths seen once. The CDR3 is 14 amino acids. Trimming took 7 bases from V and 9 from J; bases not matched to a gene: 7. The receptor's source is a woman aged 60-70 years who had recovered from COVID-19. The material sequenced was peripheral blood. The chain joins TRBV23-1 to TRBJ1-6; 9 positions agree with TRBD1. TRBV23-1 is flagged as an ORF with uncertain function. CDR3: CASKPGQGFSPLHF. CDR3 bases: TGCGCCAGCAAGCCGGGACAGGGATTTTCACCCCTCCACTTT.